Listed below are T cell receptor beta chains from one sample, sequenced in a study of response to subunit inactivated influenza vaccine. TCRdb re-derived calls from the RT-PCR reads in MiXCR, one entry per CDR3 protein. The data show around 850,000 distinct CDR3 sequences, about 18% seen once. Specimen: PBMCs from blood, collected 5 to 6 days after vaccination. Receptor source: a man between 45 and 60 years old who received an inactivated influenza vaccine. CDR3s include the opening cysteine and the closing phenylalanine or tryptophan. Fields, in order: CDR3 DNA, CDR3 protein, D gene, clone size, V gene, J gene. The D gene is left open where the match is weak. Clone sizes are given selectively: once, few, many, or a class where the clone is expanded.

TGTGCCAGCAGCTTGTCGGGTAACCAAGAGACCCAGTACTTC	CASSLSGNQETQYF	NA	few	TRBV5-6	TRBJ2-5
TGCGCCAGCAGCCATAGACAGGACATGAACACTGAAGCTTTCTTT	CASSHRQDMNTEAFF	NA	few	TRBV4-1	TRBJ1-1
TGCAGTGCTATTTCTGGGGCCAACGTCCTGACTTTC	CSAISGANVLTF	NA	NA	TRBV20-1	TRBJ2-6
TGTGCCAGCAGCTCCGGACTAAACATTCAGTTCTTC	CASSSGLNIQFF	NA	NA	TRBV7-2	TRBJ2-1
TGTGCCAGCAGCCAAGGACAGAGCACAGATACGCAGTATTTT	CASSQGQSTDTQYF	NA	NA	TRBV4-2	TRBJ2-3
TGTGCCAGCAGAGATCAGGGGAGGTACCCCTACGAGCAGTACTTC	CASRDQGRYPYEQYF	NA	few	TRBV27	TRBJ2-7
TGCGCCAGCAGCCAGATGGACAGGGGGTCCTACAATGAGCAGTTCTTC	CASSQMDRGSYNEQFF	TRBD1	once	TRBV4-1	TRBJ2-1
TGCGCCAGCAGCCCGACAGGGGGCTTAAGCACAGATACGCAGTATTTT	CASSPTGGLSTDTQYF	TRBD1	few	TRBV4-3	TRBJ2-3
TGCAGCGTTGGAGGCGGCTACACCTTC	CSVGGGYTF	NA	many	TRBV29-1	TRBJ1-2
TGTGCCAGTAGCTTCCGCTCTGGGGCCAACGTCCTGACTTTC	CASSFRSGANVLTF	NA	NA	TRBV19	TRBJ2-6
TGTGCCAGCAGCTTAGCGTTTACAGGGGCGGGACCCGGGGAGCTGTTTTTT	CASSLAFTGAGPGELFF	NA	NA	TRBV7-8	TRBJ2-2
TGTGCCAGCAGTTTATACAGTACAGCCTACGAGCAGTACTTC	CASSLYSTAYEQYF	NA	NA	TRBV12-3/TRBV12-4	TRBJ2-7
TGCGCCAGCAGATCCACGGACAGGGGATCCGGGGAGCTGTTTTTT	CASRSTDRGSGELFF	TRBD1	NA	TRBV10-2	TRBJ2-2
TGTGCCAGCAGCTTAGCTGGACAGGGGGCAAATTCACCCCTCCACTTT	CASSLAGQGANSPLHF	TRBD1	few	TRBV7-9	TRBJ1-6
TGCAGTGCGCAGGGACAGGAGTATCAGCCCCAGCATTTT	CSAQGQEYQPQHF	TRBD1	NA	TRBV20-1	TRBJ1-5
TGCGCCAGCAGCTCCGCGCCGGGATATGAGCAGTTCTTC	CASSSAPGYEQFF	NA	few	TRBV5-1	TRBJ2-1
TGCGCCAGCAGCTGGAGGCCGGCAGGGCGGACCGGGGAGCTGTTTTTT	CASSWRPAGRTGELFF	NA	many	TRBV5-1	TRBJ2-2
TGTGCCAGCAGCTTAACTGGACAGCAGTTCTTC	CASSLTGQQFF	NA	NA	TRBV7-3	TRBJ2-1
TGCGCCAGCAGCCCCGGGACCTCTGGAAACACCATATATTTT	CASSPGTSGNTIYF	NA	NA	TRBV5-1	TRBJ1-3
TGTGCCAGTCGCCCGGGACTAGCAGATACGCAGTATTTT	CASRPGLADTQYF	TRBD2	NA	TRBV12-3/TRBV12-4	TRBJ2-3
TGTGCCATCAGCTCAAGACAGGGCTCTAAAGGCTACACCTTC	CAISSRQGSKGYTF	TRBD1	NA	TRBV10-3	TRBJ1-2
TGTGCCAGCTCAAAGGGACCGGGGGACATTCAGTACTTC	CASSKGPGDIQYF	NA	few	TRBV18	TRBJ2-4
TGTGCCAGCACCCCCGACGCCAAGACTAACTATGGCTACACCTTC	CASTPDAKTNYGYTF	NA	many	TRBV4-2	TRBJ1-2
TGTGCCAGCAGCGGGGGGGGGCAGGTCTACGAGCAGTACTTC	CASSGGGQVYEQYF	NA	few	TRBV7-8	TRBJ2-7
TGCGCCAGCGGTTTCCCGGGCGGGGAGCTGTTTTTT	CASGFPGGELFF	NA	few	TRBV5-1	TRBJ2-2
TGCTGTGCTAGAGTCTCTAGGGCAGGGCCGGGCCAAGAGACCCAGTACTTC	CCARVSRAGPGQETQYF	NA	NA	TRBV20-1	TRBJ2-5
TGTGCCAGCTCACCATCGAAGGGGGGTCAGCCCCAGCATTTT	CASSPSKGGQPQHF	NA	NA	TRBV18	TRBJ1-5
TGCGCCAGCAGCCAAGAAGCCAGTCAGGGCTACGAGCAGTACTTC	CASSQEASQGYEQYF	NA	NA	TRBV4-3	TRBJ2-7
TGCCGACTTACAGGGGGAGACACTGAAGCTTTCTTT	CRLTGGDTEAFF	TRBD1	few	TRBV20-1	TRBJ1-1
TGTGCCAGCAGCCTTGGGAGTTCGCGGGAGCAGTACTTC	CASSLGSSREQYF	NA	NA	TRBV5-6	TRBJ2-7
TGTGCCAGCAGTTTATACCACCCCCGCACAGATACGCAGTATTTT	CASSLYHPRTDTQYF	NA	NA	TRBV12-3/TRBV12-4	TRBJ2-3